This TCR beta chain was observed in a study of T cells in Graves' hyperthyroidism and ophthalmopathy. Whole-study results and caveats: The model forecast ophthalmopathy, anticipating it by a median 6.5 months before onset.

It was RNA transcripts that yielded the amplified TCR beta CDR3 regions. HTBI primers were used for first-round RT-PCR of the TCR CDR3. TCRdb reanalysed the multiplex PCR reads using MiXCR and keeps one entry per CDR3 protein. Among some 460,000 distinct CDR3 sequences, 15% to 17% were seen once, and the ten largest hold over 12%. Ten or more counts support this clonotype. Its antigen is currently unknown. Graves' hyperthyroidism showing no ophthalmopathy progression within 18 months was considered stable. The trim removed 1 base at V and 5 bases at J, leaving 2 bases unmatched. The CDR3 covers 13 residues. Germline V CDR1 and CDR2: DFQATT, SNEGSKA (reference sequence).

The source of this sequence is a young woman with Graves' hyperthyroidism. This rearrangement joins TRBV20-1 to TRBJ2-7, with TRBD1 matching 10 bases. Source material: blood. The CDR3 DNA sequence: TGCAGTGCTAGAGGACAGGGGGCGCACGAGCAGTACTTC. The encoded protein is CSARGQGAHEQYF.